These 7 T cell receptor beta chains share one sample of origin, sequenced in a study of T-cell memory formation after mild COVID-19. From the 5' RACE reads, TCRdb called clonotypes with MiXCR, one entry per CDR3 protein. The data show approximately 390,000 distinct CDR3 sequences, with 15% to 20% seen just once and roughly 21% held by the top ten. The sample comprised PBMCs or a T cell subset sorted from them (not recorded which). These receptor sequences come from a man aged 18 to 30 who had mild COVID-19 (a few samples of this study predate the infection). Cell type and time point are not known.

The V gene is TRBV6-5, the J gene TRBJ2-5; the D gene could be TRBD1 or TRBD2 (5 bases each). Germline V gene lookup returns CDR1 MNHEY and CDR2 SVGAGI. CDR3 size: 16 residues. Trimming removed 2 bases from V and 5 bases from J, with 18 bases in between. In DNA form, the CDR3 reads TGTGCCAGCAGTTACAGCTTTGGGGGATCCCCGGAGACCCAGTACTTC. This codes for CASSYSFGGSPETQYF.

The J gene is TRBJ2-1, the V gene TRBV5-1, with 8 bases fitting TRBD1. The V and J ends lost 4 bases and 6 bases, in that order; junction bases with no gene match: 6. The CDR3 extends over 14 amino acids. Germline CDR1 reads SGHRS; CDR2 reads YFSETQ. CDR3 nucleotide sequence: TGCGCCAGCAGCACTCGGACAGGGCGCAATGAGCAGTTCTTC. Protein sequence: CASSTRTGRNEQFF.

Only a few counts were recorded for this clonotype. V gene TRBV24-1 combines with J gene TRBJ2-1, with 8 bases matching TRBD1. J was trimmed by 7 bases and V by 3 bases; bases with no gene match: 7. The CDR3 has 15 amino acids. The germline gives CDR1 KGHDR, CDR2 SFDVKD. The CDR3 DNA reads as TGTGCCACCAGTGATCAGGGGGCGAATAGTAATGAGCAGTTCTTC. This encodes CATSDQGANSNEQFF.

The sample holds many counts of this clonotype. The chain couples TRBV7-9 to TRBJ1-5; D ambiguous. Trimming pared 3 bases from V and 3 bases from J, leaving 9 bases between. Per the germline V gene, CDR1 is SEHNR and CDR2 is FQNEAQ (reference sequence). The CDR3 runs 14 residues. The CDR3 sequence: CASSFSDTNQPQHF. Written as DNA, the CDR3 is TGTGCCAGCAGCTTTAGTGACACCAATCAGCCCCAGCATTTT.

This clonotype was seen a few times. The germline gene is not matched at one end of the junction; a read error may be the cause. The genes are TRBV7-2 and TRBJ2-5, with 10 positions matching TRBD2. CDR1 SGHTA and CDR2 FQGNSA come from the germline V gene. The CDR3 consists of 14 residues. CDR3 sequence (DNA): TGTGCCAGCAGCATAGCGGGGGGACAAGAGACCCAGTACTTC. The encoded protein is CASSIAGGQETQYF.

The rearrangement joins TRBV20-1 to TRBJ2-1; possible D gene TRBD2, 5 bases. Deletions cut 3 bases from V and 15 bases from J, with 9 bases between. The length of the CDR3 is 9 residues. The germline V gene has CDR1 DFQATT and CDR2 SNEGSKA (reference sequence). CDR3 region: CSASGMSFF. The CDR3 bases are TGCAGTGCTAGCGGGATGTCGTTCTTC.

The chain recombines TRBV24-1 with TRBJ2-7, with 8 bases identical to TRBD1. Per germline, CDR1 KGHDR and CDR2 SFDVKD. The CDR3 runs to 13 residues. Losses at the gene ends were 11 bases for V and 7 bases for J; bases not matched to a gene: 12. The CDR3 sequence: CAIVLDRGWEQYV. The CDR3 DNA follows: TGTGCCATAGTCCTAGACAGGGGATGGGAGCAGTACGTC.